This is a list of T cell receptor beta chains from one sample in a study of blood T cell repertoires in COVID-19. TCRdb keeps only in-frame clones here, not all; method: immunoSEQ multiplex PCR. The repertoire holds 65,000 to 80,000 clones, with more than 75% as singletons. Sequencing was performed on peripheral blood. These TCRs come from a man in his forties or fifties with active COVID-19. CDR3s include the opening cysteine and the closing phenylalanine or tryptophan. Each record gives: D gene, J gene, CDR3 length, clone size, V gene, CDR3 protein, CDR3 DNA. A D gene is named only where the DNA matches it firmly. Size values are once, few and many counts, or a class for expanded clones, and some rows have none.

d_gene: TRBD1
j_gene: TRBJ2-5
len: 14
abundance: -
v_gene: TRBV5-4
CDR3aa: CASSKGQGGETQYF
CDR3nt: TGTGCCAGCAGCAAGGGACAGGGCGGCGAGACCCAGTACTTC

d_gene: -
j_gene: TRBJ2-7
len: 18
abundance: -
v_gene: TRBV28
CDR3aa: CASSPLFWRTVGSYEQYF
CDR3nt: TGTGCCAGCAGTCCACTTTTCTGGAGGACGGTGGGCTCCTACGAGCAGTACTTC

d_gene: -
j_gene: TRBJ2-3
len: 14
abundance: -
v_gene: TRBV7-9
CDR3aa: CASTLGGPTDTQYF
CDR3nt: TGTGCCAGCACCCTCGGGGGTCCCACAGATACGCAGTATTTT

d_gene: TRBD1
j_gene: TRBJ2-7
len: 15
abundance: -
v_gene: TRBV27
CDR3aa: CASRGLGQGRYEQYF
CDR3nt: TGTGCCAGCAGGGGCTTGGGACAGGGGCGTTACGAGCAGTACTTC

d_gene: TRBD1
j_gene: TRBJ1-6
len: 14
abundance: -
v_gene: TRBV18
CDR3aa: CASSPAGTDSPLHF
CDR3nt: TGTGCCAGCTCACCGGCCGGGACAGATTCACCCCTCCACTTT

d_gene: -
j_gene: TRBJ1-1
len: 13
abundance: -
v_gene: TRBV5-1
CDR3aa: CASTLGGYTEAFF
CDR3nt: TGCGCCAGCACGCTTGGGGGGTACACTGAAGCTTTCTTT

d_gene: -
j_gene: TRBJ1-2
len: 17
abundance: -
v_gene: TRBV7-2
CDR3aa: CASSLLPGTRANYGYTF
CDR3nt: TGTGCCAGCAGCTTACTTCCTGGGACAAGAGCTAACTATGGCTACACCTTC

d_gene: -
j_gene: TRBJ1-1
len: 15
abundance: -
v_gene: TRBV5-5
CDR3aa: CASSLGAGRNTEAFF
CDR3nt: TGTGCCAGCAGCTTGGGCGCAGGGCGGAACACTGAAGCTTTCTTT

d_gene: -
j_gene: TRBJ2-2
len: 13
abundance: once
v_gene: TRBV29-1
CDR3aa: CSVELGGTGELFF
CDR3nt: TGCAGCGTTGAATTAGGCGGAACCGGGGAGCTGTTTTTT

d_gene: TRBD2
j_gene: TRBJ2-2
len: 15
abundance: -
v_gene: TRBV7-2
CDR3aa: CASSRSGGDTGELFF
CDR3nt: TGTGCCAGCAGCAGAAGCGGGGGGGACACCGGGGAGCTGTTTTTT

d_gene: -
j_gene: TRBJ1-6
len: 12
abundance: -
v_gene: TRBV7-5
CDR3aa: CVRARDNSPLHF
CDR3nt: TGTGTCAGAGCCAGGGATAATTCACCCCTCCACTTT

d_gene: -
j_gene: TRBJ1-4
len: 17
abundance: -
v_gene: TRBV19
CDR3aa: CASSIDFFRLLSEKLFF
CDR3nt: TGTGCCAGTAGTATAGATTTCTTCCGCCTCCTTAGTGAAAAACTGTTTTTT

d_gene: -
j_gene: TRBJ1-1
len: 13
abundance: -
v_gene: TRBV19
CDR3aa: CASSQGTTTEAFF
CDR3nt: TGTGCCAGTAGTCAGGGGACAACTACTGAAGCTTTCTTT

d_gene: TRBD2
j_gene: TRBJ2-7
len: 13
abundance: -
v_gene: TRBV3-1/TRBV3-2
CDR3aa: CASSGSGAYEQYF
CDR3nt: TGTGCCAGCAGCGGCAGCGGGGCCTACGAGCAGTACTTC

d_gene: -
j_gene: TRBJ1-4
len: 17
abundance: -
v_gene: TRBV9
CDR3aa: CASSPRGDSGMEEKLFF
CDR3nt: TGTGCCAGCAGCCCGCGCGGCGATTCGGGGATGGAAGAAAAACTGTTTTTT

d_gene: TRBD1
j_gene: TRBJ1-5
len: 15
abundance: few
v_gene: TRBV7-2
CDR3aa: CASSLGTGENQPQHF
CDR3nt: TGTGCCAGCAGCTTAGGGACAGGGGAGAATCAGCCCCAGCATTTT

d_gene: TRBD1
j_gene: TRBJ2-7
len: 13
abundance: -
v_gene: TRBV24-1
CDR3aa: CATTGQVGGEQYF
CDR3nt: TGTGCCACCACGGGACAGGTAGGGGGCGAGCAGTACTTC

d_gene: -
j_gene: TRBJ1-3
len: 14
abundance: -
v_gene: TRBV5-4
CDR3aa: CASSLGGRGNTIYF
CDR3nt: TGTGCCAGCAGCTTGGGGGGCAGAGGAAACACCATATATTTT

d_gene: -
j_gene: TRBJ1-4
len: 16
abundance: -
v_gene: TRBV7-2
CDR3aa: CASSATPPKRSGKLFF
CDR3nt: TGTGCCAGCAGCGCTACACCGCCGAAGAGGAGTGGAAAACTGTTTTTT

d_gene: TRBD1
j_gene: TRBJ1-3
len: 14
abundance: -
v_gene: TRBV30
CDR3aa: CAWNAGTGGNTIYF
CDR3nt: TGTGCCTGGAACGCCGGGACAGGTGGAAACACCATATATTTT

d_gene: -
j_gene: TRBJ1-5
len: 13
abundance: few
v_gene: TRBV12-3/TRBV12-4
CDR3aa: CASSHRLNQPQHF
CDR3nt: TGTGCCAGCAGCCATAGACTCAATCAGCCCCAGCATTTT

d_gene: TRBD2
j_gene: TRBJ2-3
len: 14
abundance: -
v_gene: TRBV7-9
CDR3aa: CASSWTSGRNTQYF
CDR3nt: TGTGCCAGCAGCTGGACTAGCGGGAGAAATACGCAGTATTTT

d_gene: -
j_gene: TRBJ2-1
len: 13
abundance: -
v_gene: TRBV14
CDR3aa: CASSQDSTREQFF
CDR3nt: TGTGCCAGCAGCCAAGATAGCACCCGCGAGCAGTTCTTC

d_gene: -
j_gene: TRBJ2-7
len: 8
abundance: medium-sized
v_gene: TRBV1
CDR3aa: CTSRRQYF
CDR3nt: TGCACCTCGCGAAGGCAGTACTTC

d_gene: -
j_gene: TRBJ1-1
len: 13
abundance: -
v_gene: TRBV18
CDR3aa: CASSPLTVPEAFF
CDR3nt: TGTGCCAGCTCACCACTGACAGTCCCTGAAGCTTTCTTT

d_gene: -
j_gene: TRBJ1-5
len: 15
abundance: -
v_gene: TRBV24-1
CDR3aa: CATSGAGMSNQPQHF
CDR3nt: TGTGCCACCAGTGGAGCGGGCATGAGCAATCAGCCCCAGCATTTT

d_gene: TRBD1
j_gene: TRBJ2-7
len: 14
abundance: -
v_gene: TRBV18
CDR3aa: CASSPPTGGDEQYF
CDR3nt: TGTGCCAGCTCACCACCAACAGGGGGTGACGAGCAGTACTTC

d_gene: -
j_gene: TRBJ2-2
len: 13
abundance: few
v_gene: TRBV12-3/TRBV12-4
CDR3aa: CASSFRLAGELFF
CDR3nt: TGTGCCAGCAGTTTCAGACTAGCCGGGGAGCTGTTTTTT

d_gene: TRBD2
j_gene: TRBJ2-5
len: 18
abundance: few
v_gene: TRBV7-9
CDR3aa: CASSHHFGLAGALETQYF
CDR3nt: TGTGCCAGCAGCCACCATTTTGGACTAGCGGGAGCTCTAGAGACCCAGTACTTC

d_gene: TRBD1
j_gene: TRBJ1-2
len: 16
abundance: -
v_gene: TRBV4-3
CDR3aa: CASSQGLGTGTYGYTF
CDR3nt: TGCGCCAGCAGCCAAGGGTTAGGGACAGGGACATATGGCTACACCTTC

d_gene: -
j_gene: TRBJ2-1
len: 9
abundance: once
v_gene: TRBV20-1
CDR3aa: CSGQDEQFF
CDR3nt: TGCAGTGGCCAGGATGAGCAGTTCTTC

d_gene: -
j_gene: TRBJ2-7
len: 12
abundance: once
v_gene: TRBV30
CDR3aa: CAWSRRLYEQYF
CDR3nt: TGTGCCTGGAGTAGGAGACTTTACGAGCAGTACTTC

d_gene: TRBD1
j_gene: TRBJ1-5
len: 15
abundance: -
v_gene: TRBV20-1
CDR3aa: CSASSPGQLNQPQHF
CDR3nt: TGCAGTGCTAGTTCCCCGGGACAGCTCAATCAGCCCCAGCATTTT

d_gene: -
j_gene: TRBJ1-1
len: 16
abundance: once
v_gene: TRBV18
CDR3aa: CASPETGEGLNTEAFF
CDR3nt: TGTGCCAGCCCCGAAACGGGAGAGGGATTGAACACTGAAGCTTTCTTT

d_gene: TRBD1
j_gene: TRBJ1-6
len: 17
abundance: -
v_gene: TRBV9
CDR3aa: CASSPHGQGHYNSPLHF
CDR3nt: TGTGCCAGCAGCCCCCATGGACAGGGCCACTATAATTCACCCCTCCACTTT

d_gene: TRBD1
j_gene: TRBJ2-7
len: 14
abundance: -
v_gene: TRBV28
CDR3aa: CASSLDRGRYEQYF
CDR3nt: TGTGCCAGCAGTTTAGACAGGGGGCGATACGAGCAGTACTTC

d_gene: -
j_gene: TRBJ1-1
len: 12
abundance: -
v_gene: TRBV28
CDR3aa: CASSGPQFDAFF
CDR3nt: TGTGCCAGCAGTGGTCCACAGTTTGACGCTTTCTTT

d_gene: -
j_gene: TRBJ2-3
len: 13
abundance: -
v_gene: TRBV11-3
CDR3aa: CASSPQGSDTQYF
CDR3nt: TGTGCCAGCAGCCCGCAGGGGTCAGATACGCAGTATTTT